Listed here is a single TCR beta chain. The antigen is not known. The sample is drawn from a study of cytomegalovirus exposure and HLA in healthy donors. Looking at the study overall: The approximately 120 validation repertoires, a later analysis reported, used the same platform as the approximately 700 first-cohort repertoires.

Findings and caveats of the study: The tendency of first-cohort TCR clusters to co-occur in the 90 to 150 validation repertoires was the finding of a later analysis. The authors enumerated roughly 180 TCR beta chains as linked to cytomegalovirus.

The CDR3 has 14 residues. J gave up 6 bases and V 3 bases, and 7 bases lay outside the gene matches. Germline V gene sequence: CDR1 LNHNV, CDR2 YYDKDF (reference sequence). Some clones are missing from TCRdb's copy, which holds only in-frame ones; the method was immunoSEQ multiplex PCR. Among 50,000 to 65,000 clones listed, around 93% were seen once. V is TRBV15 and J is TRBJ1-2; 7 nucleotides line up with TRBD1. Sequencing was carried out using PBMCs. This receptor was taken from a woman between 18 and 30 years old in good health and CMV-seropositive. DNA of the CDR3: TGTGCCACCAGCAGGGGACAGCTTTGGGATGGCTACACCTTC. Encoded protein: CATSRGQLWDGYTF.